A selection of T cell receptor beta chains follows, all from one sample in a study of shared clonotypes between healthy human individuals. Repertoires were generated with immunoSEQ multiplex PCR, while TCRdb's copy carries only in-frame clones and drops some. The sample lists just over 2,000,000 clones; around 96% were seen once. The source material was naive CD8+ T cells sorted from blood. The receptors come from a man aged 18-30 years in good health. Each CDR3 is given with its conserved first and last residue. A D gene is named only where the DNA matches it firmly. Rows may omit the clone size; those that give it use once, few, many or a size class.

clone size	V gene	D gene	J gene	CDR3 DNA	CDR3 protein
.	TRBV7-2	.	TRBJ1-6	TGTGCCAGCAGCAACCACGGGACCCAGGATTCACCCCTCCACTTT	CASSNHGTQDSPLHF
.	TRBV28	.	TRBJ2-5	TGTGCCAGCAGTTTGGGTCAATTTTCGGAGACCCAGTACTTC	CASSLGQFSETQYF
.	TRBV18	TRBD2	TRBJ2-7	TGTGCCAGCTCACCGAGCGGGATGTACGAGCAGTACTTC	CASSPSGMYEQYF
.	TRBV5-5	.	TRBJ2-7	TGTGCCAGCAGCTTGCAGTCCGGGTACGCCTACGAGCAGTACTTC	CASSLQSGYAYEQYF
.	TRBV7-2	.	TRBJ2-7	TGTGCCAGCAGCTCCGCCTATTCCCTCTACGAGCAGTACTTC	CASSSAYSLYEQYF
once	TRBV4-1	.	TRBJ1-1	TGCGCCAGCAGCCAAGATTTCAGCCTAAACACTGAAGCTTTCTTT	CASSQDFSLNTEAFF
.	TRBV9	TRBD2	TRBJ2-3	TGTGCCAGCAGCCCTTTGGGAGGGGATCGAGATACGCAGTATTTT	CASSPLGGDRDTQYF
few	TRBV30	.	TRBJ1-6	TGTGCCTGGGCGGACCTGTATAATTCACCCCTCCACTTT	CAWADLYNSPLHF
.	TRBV18	.	TRBJ2-7	TGTGCCAGCTCACCGGGGAGTGCGGCAGCTACCTACGAGCAGTACTTC	CASSPGSAAATYEQYF
few	TRBV7-9	.	TRBJ2-2	TGTGCCAGCAGCTTAGGTAACACCGGGGAGCTGTTTTTT	CASSLGNTGELFF
once	TRBV5-1	TRBD1	TRBJ1-2	TGCGCCAGCAGCTCGACAGGGGGCGATGTCTATGGCTACACCTTC	CASSSTGGDVYGYTF
few	TRBV6-5	.	TRBJ2-2	TGTGCCAGCAGTTACTCGGAGGGAACCGGGGAGCTGTTTTTT	CASSYSEGTGELFF
.	TRBV9	.	TRBJ2-5	TGTGCCAGCAGCGTATCTGGGTGGGAAGAGACCCAGTACTTC	CASSVSGWEETQYF
.	TRBV27	TRBD1	TRBJ2-3	TGTGCCAGCACCATGACAGGGTTCACAGATACGCAGTATTTT	CASTMTGFTDTQYF
.	TRBV4-1	TRBD2	TRBJ2-7	TGCGCCAGCAGCCCCGGGACTAGCGGATACGAGCAGTACTTC	CASSPGTSGYEQYF
.	TRBV9	.	TRBJ2-2	TGTGCCAGCACCCGGGGGGCCGCGAACACCGGGGAGCTGTTTTTT	CASTRGAANTGELFF
once	TRBV4-3	.	TRBJ2-7	TGCGCCAGCAGCCAAGATCGCGCAGCCACCTACGAGCAGTACTTC	CASSQDRAATYEQYF
.	TRBV27	.	TRBJ2-7	TGTGCCAGCAGTTTCCGTCTCGGGTACGAGCAGTACTTC	CASSFRLGYEQYF
.	TRBV4-1	.	TRBJ1-4	TGCGCCAGCAGCCAAGGTGTCAGGACGCCCGGGAATGAAAAACTGTTTTTT	CASSQGVRTPGNEKLFF
once	TRBV19	.	TRBJ2-7	TGTGCCAGTAGTATTAAACCCTACGAGCAGTACTTC	CASSIKPYEQYF
.	TRBV19	.	TRBJ1-1	TGTGCCAGTAGTATCCAGGGGCAGATGAACACTGAAGCTTTCTTT	CASSIQGQMNTEAFF
.	TRBV27	TRBD2	TRBJ2-1	TGTGCCAGCAGTCGAGTAGCGGGTCTCAATGAGCAGTTCTTC	CASSRVAGLNEQFF
.	TRBV28	TRBD1	TRBJ2-7	TGTGCCAGCAATACGTGGACAGGAGGCTACGAGCAGTACTTC	CASNTWTGGYEQYF
.	TRBV9	TRBD1	TRBJ2-5	TGTGCCAGCAGCGATCCGGGACAGGGGGCCCAAGAGACCCAGTACTTC	CASSDPGQGAQETQYF
.	TRBV7-9	TRBD2	TRBJ2-1	TGTGCCAGCAGCTTAGAAGAGCGGGGGGGCAATGAGCAGTTCTTC	CASSLEERGGNEQFF
.	TRBV30	.	TRBJ2-7	TGTGCCTGGAGTGTAGATGGAAAAGAGCAGTACTTC	CAWSVDGKEQYF
.	TRBV4-3	.	TRBJ2-7	TGCGCCAGCAGCCAGCACTTCCAGGGCGGGGAGACCTACGAGCAGTACTTC	CASSQHFQGGETYEQYF
.	TRBV6-5	.	TRBJ2-2	TGTGCCAGCAGTTACGCAGGGTACAACGGGGAGCTGTTTTTT	CASSYAGYNGELFF
.	TRBV4-1	TRBD2	TRBJ2-2	TGCGCCAGCAGCATTGCGGGACTAGCGAGCACCGGGGAGCTGTTTTTT	CASSIAGLASTGELFF
.	TRBV9	TRBD1	TRBJ2-7	TGTGCCAGCAGCGTAGAGGGGGACAGTTCCTACGAGCAGTACTTC	CASSVEGDSSYEQYF
.	TRBV27	.	TRBJ2-7	TGTGCCAGCAGTTCGGAACCCGCCGGTCTGACCTACGAGCAGTACTTC	CASSSEPAGLTYEQYF
.	TRBV7-9	.	TRBJ2-2	TGTGCCAGCAGCTTAGAGGGTTACACCGGGGAGCTGTTTTTT	CASSLEGYTGELFF
.	TRBV11-3	.	TRBJ1-1	TGTGCCAGCAGCTTAGGGGACAATACTGAAGCTTTCTTT	CASSLGDNTEAFF
.	TRBV6-1	.	TRBJ2-2	TGTGCCAGCAGAGACTCGGGAGCGAACACCGGGGAGCTGTTTTTT	CASRDSGANTGELFF
.	TRBV27	TRBD2	TRBJ2-7	TGTGCCAGCAGTCCGGGAGGGGGTCTCTACGAGCAGTACTTC	CASSPGGGLYEQYF
once	TRBV7-9	.	TRBJ2-1	TGTGCCAGCAGCTTCTGGGAATACAATGAGCAGTTCTTC	CASSFWEYNEQFF